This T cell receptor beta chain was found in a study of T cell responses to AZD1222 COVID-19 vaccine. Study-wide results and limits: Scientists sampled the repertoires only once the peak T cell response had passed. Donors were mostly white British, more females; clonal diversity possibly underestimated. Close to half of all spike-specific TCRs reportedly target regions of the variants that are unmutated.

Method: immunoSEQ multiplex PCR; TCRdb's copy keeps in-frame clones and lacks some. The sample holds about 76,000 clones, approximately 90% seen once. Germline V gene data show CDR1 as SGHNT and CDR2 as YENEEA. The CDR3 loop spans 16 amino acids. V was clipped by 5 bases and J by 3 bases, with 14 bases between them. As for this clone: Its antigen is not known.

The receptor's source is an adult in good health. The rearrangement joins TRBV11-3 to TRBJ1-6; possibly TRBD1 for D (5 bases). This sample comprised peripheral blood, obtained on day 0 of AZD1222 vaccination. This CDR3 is CASSGDSANYNSPLHF. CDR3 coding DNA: TGTGCCAGCAGCGGGGACTCGGCGAACTATAATTCACCCCTCCACTTT.